This T cell receptor (beta chain) derives from a study of T cell responses to AZD1222 COVID-19 vaccine. Between the trimmed V and J ends, which lost 2 bases and 6 bases, there was a span of 8 bases. The V gene's germline CDR1 is SNHLY and CDR2 FYNNEI. CDR3 length equals 13 residues. Libraries were prepared by immunoSEQ multiplex PCR; TCRdb keeps only in-frame clonotypes and omits some of them. The table records 170,000 or so clones, 85% to 95% of them present only once. This clone was observed a single time. The sequence was collected from an adult in good health. The sequencing used peripheral blood, collected on day 0 of AZD1222 vaccination. The chain uses TRBV2 and TRBJ2-1; a possible D gene is TRBD1 (6 bases). CDR3: CASSELGANEQFF. CDR3 sequence (DNA): TGTGCCAGCAGTGAACTGGGGGCCAATGAGCAGTTCTTC.